This T cell receptor beta chain is from a study of CD8 T cells in ankylosing spondylitis. Notes on the study in general: The authors reported significant enrichment of disease-linked clones in matched ankylosing spondylitis synovial fluid. Several highly homologous variants formed a TCR beta motif that appeared characteristic of ankylosing spondylitis blood.

The sample holds a few counts of this clonotype. Its cognate antigen is unknown. TCRdb reprocessed the 5' RACE reads via MiXCR and lists one record per CDR3 protein. The table includes 750,000 to 850,000 distinct CDR3 sequences, about 12% detected once. There are 13 residues in the CDR3. Trimming removed 0 bases from V and 6 bases from J, with 11 bases in between. Germline V gives CDR1 DFQATT, CDR2 SNEGSKA (reference sequence). Sequencing input: blood, either unsorted or a sorted T cell fraction (not recorded which). The chain recombines TRBV20-1 with TRBJ1-1; D unclear. The receptor's source is a male donor with ankylosing spondylitis. The CDR3 here is CSARDTRSSEAFF. CDR3 sequence (DNA): TGCAGTGCTAGAGATACCAGGAGTTCTGAAGCTTTCTTT.